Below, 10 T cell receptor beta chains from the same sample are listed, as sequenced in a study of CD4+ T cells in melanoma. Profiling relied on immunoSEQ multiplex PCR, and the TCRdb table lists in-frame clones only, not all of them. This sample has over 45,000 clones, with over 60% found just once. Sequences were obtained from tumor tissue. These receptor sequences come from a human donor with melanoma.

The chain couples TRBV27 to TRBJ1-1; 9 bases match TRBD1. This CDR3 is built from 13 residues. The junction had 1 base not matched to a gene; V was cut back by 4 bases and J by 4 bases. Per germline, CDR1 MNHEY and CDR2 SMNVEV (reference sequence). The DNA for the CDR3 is TGTGCCAGCAGTTCGACAGGGGGCACTGAAGCTTTCTTT. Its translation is CASSSTGGTEAFF.

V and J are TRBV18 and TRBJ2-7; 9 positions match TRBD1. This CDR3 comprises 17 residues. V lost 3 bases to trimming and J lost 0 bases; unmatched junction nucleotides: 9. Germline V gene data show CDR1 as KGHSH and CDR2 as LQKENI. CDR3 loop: CASSPSSGTGSSYEQYF. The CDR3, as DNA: TGTGCCAGCTCACCCTCTTCCGGGACAGGGAGCTCCTACGAGCAGTACTTC. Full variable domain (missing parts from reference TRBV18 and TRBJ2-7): NAGVMQNPRHLVRRRGQEARLRCSPMKGHSHVYWYRQLPEEGLKFMVYLQKENIIDESGMPKERFSAEFPKEGPSILRIQQVVRGDSAAYFCASSPSSGTGSSYEQYFGPGTRLTVT.

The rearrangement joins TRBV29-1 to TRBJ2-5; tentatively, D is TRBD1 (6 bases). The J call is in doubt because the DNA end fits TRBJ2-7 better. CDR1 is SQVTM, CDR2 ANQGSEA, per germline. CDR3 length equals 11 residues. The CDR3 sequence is CSVDRGHEQYF. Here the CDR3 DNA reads TGCAGCGTTGACAGGGGCCACGAGCAGTACTTC.

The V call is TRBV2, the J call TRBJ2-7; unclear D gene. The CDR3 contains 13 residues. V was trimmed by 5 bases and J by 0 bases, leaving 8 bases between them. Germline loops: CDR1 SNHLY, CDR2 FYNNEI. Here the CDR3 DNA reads TGTGCCAGCAGTAAGGACGGCTCCTACGAGCAGTACTTC. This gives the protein CASSKDGSYEQYF.

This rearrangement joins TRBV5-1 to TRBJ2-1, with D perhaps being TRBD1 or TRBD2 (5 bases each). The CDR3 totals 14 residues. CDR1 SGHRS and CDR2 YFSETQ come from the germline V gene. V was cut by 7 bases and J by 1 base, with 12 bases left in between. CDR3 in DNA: TGCGCCAGCGTGCGAGGGGAATCCTACAATGAGCAGTTCTTC. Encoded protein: CASVRGESYNEQFF. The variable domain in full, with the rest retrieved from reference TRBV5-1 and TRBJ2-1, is KAGVTQTPRYLIKTRGQQVTLSCSPISGHRSVSWYQQTPGQGLQFLFEYFSETQRNKGNFPGRFSGRQFSNSRSEMNVSTLELGDSALYLCASVRGESYNEQFFGPGTRLTVL.

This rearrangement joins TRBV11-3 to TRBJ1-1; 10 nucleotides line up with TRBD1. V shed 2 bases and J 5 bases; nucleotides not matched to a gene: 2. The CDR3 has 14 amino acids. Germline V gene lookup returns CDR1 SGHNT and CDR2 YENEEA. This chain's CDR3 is CASSLMGQGTEAFF. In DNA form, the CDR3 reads TGTGCCAGCAGCTTAATGGGACAGGGGACTGAAGCTTTCTTT.

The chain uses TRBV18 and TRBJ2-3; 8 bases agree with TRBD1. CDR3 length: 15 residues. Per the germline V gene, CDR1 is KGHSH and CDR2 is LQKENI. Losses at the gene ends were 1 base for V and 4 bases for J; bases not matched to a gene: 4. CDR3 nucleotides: TGTGCCAGCTCACCACGCGAACAGGGGGCAGATACGCAGTATTTT. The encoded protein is CASSPREQGADTQYF.

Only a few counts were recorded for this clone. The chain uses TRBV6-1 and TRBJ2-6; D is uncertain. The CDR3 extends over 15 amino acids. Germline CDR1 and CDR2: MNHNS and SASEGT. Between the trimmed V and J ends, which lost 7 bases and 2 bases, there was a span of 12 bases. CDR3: CASNVLRAGANVLTF. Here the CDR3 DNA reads TGTGCCAGCAACGTACTCCGGGCTGGGGCCAACGTCCTGACTTTC.

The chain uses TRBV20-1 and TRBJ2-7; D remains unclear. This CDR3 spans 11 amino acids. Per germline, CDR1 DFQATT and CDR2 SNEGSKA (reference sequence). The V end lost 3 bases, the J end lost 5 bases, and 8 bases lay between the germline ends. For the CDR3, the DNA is TGCAGTGCTAGCTCCAGTCACGAGCAGTACTTC. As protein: CSASSSHEQYF.

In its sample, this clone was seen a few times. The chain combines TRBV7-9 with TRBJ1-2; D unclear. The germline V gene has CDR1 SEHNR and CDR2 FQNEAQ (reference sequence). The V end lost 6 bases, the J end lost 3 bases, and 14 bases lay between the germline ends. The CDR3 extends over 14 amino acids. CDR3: CASRVLNPHYGYTF. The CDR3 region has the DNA TGTGCCAGCAGGGTCCTTAACCCTCACTATGGCTACACCTTC.